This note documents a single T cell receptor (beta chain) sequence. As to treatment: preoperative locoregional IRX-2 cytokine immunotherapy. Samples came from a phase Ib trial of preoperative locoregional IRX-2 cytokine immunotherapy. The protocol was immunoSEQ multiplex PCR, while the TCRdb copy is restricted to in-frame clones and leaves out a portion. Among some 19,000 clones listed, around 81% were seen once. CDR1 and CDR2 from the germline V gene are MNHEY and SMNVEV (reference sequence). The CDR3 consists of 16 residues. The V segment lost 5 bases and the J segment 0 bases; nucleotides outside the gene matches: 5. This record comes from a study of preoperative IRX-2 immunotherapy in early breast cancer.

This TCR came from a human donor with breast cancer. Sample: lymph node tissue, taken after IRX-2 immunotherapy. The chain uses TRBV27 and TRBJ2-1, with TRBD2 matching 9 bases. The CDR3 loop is CASSLYSGSSYNEQFF. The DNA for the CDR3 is TGTGCCAGCAGTCTATATAGCGGGAGCTCCTACAATGAGCAGTTCTTC.